The sequence of this TCR beta chain was determined in a study of T cells after posttransplantation cyclophosphamide (dated by TCRdb to the mid-2010s). A note on the overall study: The study tracked T cell repertoire reconstitution by TRB sequencing after myeloablative bone marrow transplantation using posttransplantation cyclophosphamide as GVHD prophylaxis. Samples from about 35 PTCy-treated patients, along with samples from some 15 of their related bone marrow donors, underwent antigen receptor sequencing. Blood from every one of the 34 PTCy patients who had 1-year posttransplant specimens underwent TRB sequencing. In 3 patients, up to about 3 additional blood samples taken between 2 and 5.2 years after transplant also underwent TRB sequencing, as did pretransplant blood from several patients. Because TRA and TRB clonality correlated tightly in roughly 10 samples, the subsequent TCR analyses were limited to TRB only. Public TRB sequences were searched against a database of over 3,600 sequences associated with responses to pathogens, tumor antigens, self-antigens and alloantigens.

This clone is classified as medium-sized (0.01 to 0.1%). It has no known antigen specificity. Within one base of it there is no much larger clone, and no base qualities were kept. The study at large found these results: The TRB repertoires of T cells infiltrating skin or GI tract showed only limited overlap with the TRB repertoires of T cells in blood. At 1-2 months, donor-recipient similarity was low but rose over the first year, and the later blood repertoires were often dominated by donor CD8+ memory clones. Across around 40 patients, TRB clonality was highly associated with recipient CMV seropositivity and CMV reactivation, and diversity in PTCy patients was similar to diversity in CNI/methotrexate controls.

From its cysteine to its phenylalanine, the CDR3 spans 10 amino acids. Only the CDR3 DNA stays, 30 bases, in frame from base 1. Via the germline V gene (reference sequence), CDR1 is DFQATT and CDR2 SNEGSKA. Cut back by 3 bases and 8 bases, the V and J ends lie 7 bases apart. The meaning of the sample's treatment or condition label: high-dose cyclophosphamide on days +3 and +4 as single-agent GVHD prophylaxis. For conditioning, the PTCy patients got busulfan and fludarabine, then a related or unrelated marrow graft, followed by cyclophosphamide on days +3 and +4. PTCy-treated patients came from a prospective multi-institutional clinical trial. Peripheral blood and bone marrow mononuclear cells were isolated by Ficoll-Hypaque density centrifugation and cryopreserved. Genomic DNA was used for TRB sequencing, which was performed with the immunoSEQ assay at survey resolution or with the hsTCRB kit. The original methods were these. The immunoSEQ software handled the initial read processing, while the LymphoSeq R package was used for the repertoire analyses. Clonality was calculated as 1 minus normalized Shannon entropy, and the Gini coefficient was also calculated for each TRB dataset. To infer phenotypes in unsorted samples, TRB sequences from sorted subsets of the recipient or donor were mapped onto unsorted samples from the same recipient. The source is immuneACCESS, and TCRdb retained only in-frame sequences with V and J called. Part of the clones is not carried over; for the studies checked, unresolved V genes explain less than half of this, and the remainder is unexplained. V and J calls and clone size are copied from that table; D and trimming were computed from the DNA. This sample is represented by more than 2,500 clones, with no singletons among them. The ten most abundant clones make up 8.5% to 12% of the sample.

Recombination connected TRBV20-1 to TRBJ1-1, with a weak D call of TRBD1 (5 bases match). This sequence originates from a male patient aged 55 to 69 who received an allogeneic stem cell transplant from a related donor and was CMV-positive. Some T cells seen after a transplant may have their origin in the graft donor. The sequences come from PBMCs, collected after allogeneic stem cell transplant with posttransplant cyclophosphamide. The DNA reads TGCAGTGCTAGCCGACAGGAAGCTTTCTTT. It translates as CSASRQEAFF.